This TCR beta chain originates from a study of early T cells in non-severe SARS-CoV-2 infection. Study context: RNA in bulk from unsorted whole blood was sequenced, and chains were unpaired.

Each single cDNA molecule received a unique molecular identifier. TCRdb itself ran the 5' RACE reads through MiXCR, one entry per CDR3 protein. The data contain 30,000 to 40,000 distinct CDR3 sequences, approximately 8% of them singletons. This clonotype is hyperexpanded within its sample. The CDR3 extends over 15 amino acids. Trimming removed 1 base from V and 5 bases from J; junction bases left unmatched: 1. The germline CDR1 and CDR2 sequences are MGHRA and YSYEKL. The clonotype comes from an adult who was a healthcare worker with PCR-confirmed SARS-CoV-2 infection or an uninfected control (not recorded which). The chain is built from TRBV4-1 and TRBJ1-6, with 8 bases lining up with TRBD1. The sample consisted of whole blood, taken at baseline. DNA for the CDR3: TGCGCCAGCAGCCAAGGACAGGGGAATAATTCACCCCTCCACTTT. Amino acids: CASSQGQGNNSPLHF.